What follows are 22 T cell receptor beta chains derived from one specimen sequenced in a study of T-cell memory formation after mild COVID-19. In TCRdb, the 5' RACE reads were re-called with MiXCR into one record per CDR3 protein. The data contain a few hundred thousand distinct CDR3 sequences, approximately 24% of them singletons. Specimen: PBMCs or a T cell subset sorted from them (not recorded which). The source of these receptors is an adult woman who had mild COVID-19 (a few samples of this study predate the infection). Cell type and time point are not known.

The V gene is TRBV20-1, the J gene TRBJ1-1; D ambiguous. Looked up from germline, CDR1 is DFQATT and CDR2 is SNEGSKA (reference sequence). The length of the CDR3 is 13 residues. V was trimmed by 5 bases and J by 5 bases, leaving 15 bases between them. This CDR3 is CSAPVGWRTEAFF. Here the CDR3 DNA reads TGCAGTGCTCCAGTAGGTTGGAGGACTGAAGCTTTCTTT.

There are many counts of this clonotype. This sequence joins TRBV28 and TRBJ2-7, with unresolved D. V gave up 6 bases and J gave up 6 bases, with 15 bases separating them. Germline V gene lookup returns CDR1 MDHEN and CDR2 SYDVKM. CDR3 length: 13 residues. The CDR3 sequence is CASRDSLLAEQYF. DNA of the CDR3: TGTGCCAGCAGAGACTCGTTACTGGCCGAGCAGTACTTC.

V usage is TRBV7-8 and J usage is TRBJ2-3; 8 positions agree with TRBD2. Trimming removed 5 bases from V and 4 bases from J; junction bases left unmatched: 8. The CDR3 is 15 residues long. Germline V gene lookup returns CDR1 SGHVS and CDR2 FQNEAQ. CDR3 residues: CASSQTGTRSDTQYF. For the CDR3, the DNA is TGTGCCAGCAGCCAAACCGGGACTAGGTCAGATACGCAGTATTTT.

The chain couples TRBV5-1 to TRBJ2-1, with TRBD1 matching 11 bases. This CDR3 contains 15 residues. Looked up from germline, CDR1 is SGHRS and CDR2 is YFSETQ. The V gene end was trimmed by 6 bases and the J gene end by 1 base; junction bases not matched to a gene: 3. CDR3 sequence: CASTDRGPSYNEQFF. The DNA for the CDR3 is TGCGCCAGCACGGACAGGGGGCCTTCCTACAATGAGCAGTTCTTC.

The V call is TRBV15, the J call TRBJ1-1; unclear D gene. The V gene lost 0 bases and the J gene lost 1 base, with 6 bases spanning the gap. Germline CDR1 reads LNHNV; CDR2 reads YYDKDF (reference sequence). The CDR3 totals 14 residues. In DNA, the CDR3 is TGTGCCACCAGCAGAGAACGAGGGAACACTGAAGCTTTCTTT. This codes for CATSRERGNTEAFF. Filled out from reference TRBV15 and TRBJ1-1, the complete variable domain reads DAMVIQNPRYQVTQFGKPVTLSCSQTLNHNVMYWYQQKSSQAPKLLFHYYDKDFNNEADTPDNFQSRRPNTSFCFLDIRSPGLGDTAMYLCATSRERGNTEAFFGQGTRLTVV.

This clonotype appeared a few times. The J gene is TRBJ2-1, the V gene TRBV20-1; 9 bases line up with TRBD2. Germline assignment: CDR1 DFQATT and CDR2 SNEGSKA (reference sequence). The junction had 7 bases not matched to a gene; V was cut back by 6 bases and J by 4 bases. CDR3 length: 14 amino acids. CDR3 in amino acids: CSARPSGTYNEQFF. The CDR3 nucleotides are TGCAGTGCCCGCCCTAGCGGGACTTACAATGAGCAGTTCTTC.

The chain recombines TRBV18 with TRBJ2-2, with unresolved D. CDR3 length equals 14 residues. V gave up 2 bases and J gave up 3 bases, with 7 bases separating them. Germline-derived CDR1 and CDR2 are KGHSH and LQKENI. The CDR3 sequence is CASSPIGYTGELFF. CDR3 nucleotide sequence: TGTGCCAGCTCACCAATTGGGTACACCGGGGAGCTGTTTTTT. Drawing the rest from reference TRBV18 and TRBJ2-2, the complete variable domain is NAGVMQNPRHLVRRRGQEARLRCSPMKGHSHVYWYRQLPEEGLKFMVYLQKENIIDESGMPKERFSAEFPKEGPSILRIQQVVRGDSAAYFCASSPIGYTGELFFGEGSRLTVL.

The J gene is TRBJ2-7, the V gene TRBV12-3 or TRBV12-4; D is possibly TRBD1 (5 bases). This CDR3 comprises 13 residues. Between the trimmed V and J ends, which lost 3 bases and 5 bases, there was a span of 11 bases. CDR3 region: CASSFKGFDEQYF. CDR3 DNA: TGTGCCAGCAGTTTCAAGGGGTTCGACGAGCAGTACTTC.

At least ten counts were recorded for this clonotype. The rearrangement links TRBV3-1 to TRBJ2-5, with 7 bases fitting TRBD2. After removal of 4 bases from V and 5 bases from J, the junction contained 16 bases not matched to a gene. The CDR3 extends over 17 amino acids. Germline V gene data show CDR1 as LGHDT and CDR2 as YNNKEL (reference sequence). CDR3 nucleotides: TGTGCCAGCAGCCCGGAGGTCGACCGGCCCGGGAGGGAGACCCAGTACTTC. Translating gives CASSPEVDRPGRETQYF.

This clonotype was seen more than once but under ten times. The V gene is TRBV5-5, the J gene TRBJ2-1; 7 nucleotides agree with TRBD2. Germline values: CDR1 SGHKS, CDR2 YYEKEE (reference sequence). This CDR3 region has 15 residues. The V gene end was trimmed by 4 bases and the J gene end by 4 bases; junction bases not matched to a gene: 8. CDR3 nucleotides: TGTGCCAGCAGCCGGGGAACTAGCGAATACAATGAGCAGTTCTTC. Residues: CASSRGTSEYNEQFF.

In this sample, this clonotype turned up a few times. This chain links TRBV4-3 with TRBJ2-1; D remains ambiguous. This CDR3 comprises 11 residues. Trimming removed 5 bases at V and 8 bases at J, with 7 bases between. CDR1 and CDR2 (germline): LGHNA, YSLEER. CDR3 amino acids: CASSGRDEQFF. The DNA for the CDR3 is TGCGCCAGCAGCGGCCGAGATGAGCAGTTCTTC.

This clonotype showed up many times. CDR3 nucleotides: TGTGCCAGCAAAACGGGGGGGCCAGGAGATACGCAGTATTTT. This encodes CASKTGGPGDTQYF. V usage is TRBV6-1 and J usage is TRBJ2-3, with 8 bases fitting TRBD2. Trimming took 7 bases from V and 5 from J; bases not matched to a gene: 8. The CDR3 loop spans 14 amino acids. Per the germline V gene, CDR1 is MNHNS and CDR2 is SASEGT.

The J gene is TRBJ1-1, the V gene TRBV7-2; the D is unclear. Germline CDR1 reads SGHTA; CDR2 reads FQGNSA. V was cut by 6 bases and J by 6 bases, with 8 bases left in between. This CDR3 spans 11 amino acids. The CDR3 DNA follows: TGTGCCAGCAGGCCGGTGGCTGAAGCTTTCTTT. As protein: CASRPVAEAFF.

V usage is TRBV24-1 and J usage is TRBJ2-2; D not certain. Germline CDR1 KGHDR, CDR2 SFDVKD. The length of the CDR3 is 13 residues. Trimming took off 0 bases at V and 7 bases at J, with 5 bases between the two ends. The CDR3 sequence: CATSDLILGELFF. The CDR3 DNA reads TGTGCCACCAGTGATTTGATTCTCGGGGAGCTGTTTTTT.

The V call is TRBV20-1, the J call TRBJ1-5, with D uncertain. CDR3 size: 11 residues. The V and J ends lost 5 bases and 16 bases respectively, with 18 bases between them. The germline V gene encodes CDR1 DFQATT and CDR2 SNEGSKA (reference sequence). The CDR3 DNA reads as TGCAGTGCTGTGGACGGCTTGAAGAAACATTTT. It encodes CSAVDGLKKHF.

The V call is TRBV24-1, the J call TRBJ2-1, with D maybe TRBD1 (5 bases). The ends were cut back, 1 base at V and 5 bases at J, with 11 bases in the middle. The germline V gene has CDR1 KGHDR and CDR2 SFDVKD. The CDR3 loop spans 15 amino acids. CDR3 region: CATSDLRSGNNEQFF. The CDR3 nucleotides are TGTGCCACCAGTGATTTAAGGTCAGGGAACAATGAGCAGTTCTTC.

The chain has TRBV7-3 and TRBJ2-3; D remains ambiguous. The V end lost 5 bases, the J end lost 1 base, and 10 bases lay between the germline ends. Germline lookup yields CDR1 SGHTA and CDR2 FQGTGA. The length of the CDR3 is 14 residues. This chain's CDR3 is CASSPIGGTDTQYF. CDR3 nucleotides: TGTGCCAGCAGCCCCATTGGGGGCACAGATACGCAGTATTTT.

This clonotype was found a few times. This chain joins TRBV24-1 and TRBJ2-5; 9 nucleotides agree with TRBD1. V was pared by 3 bases and J by 2 bases, with 12 bases of the junction left unmatched. Germline-derived CDR1 and CDR2 are KGHDR and SFDVKD. This CDR3 region has 18 residues. Here the CDR3 reads CATSDPTDRGGDQETQYF. CDR3 DNA sequence: TGTGCCACCAGTGATCCCACGGACAGGGGCGGAGATCAAGAGACCCAGTACTTC.

There are a few counts of this clonotype. The chain employs TRBV20-1 and TRBJ2-3; no definite D call. Trimming left V 2 bases short and J 6 bases short, with 15 bases between. Germline assignment: CDR1 DFQATT and CDR2 SNEGSKA (reference sequence). This CDR3 spans 14 amino acids. The CDR3 bases are TGCAGTGCTAGACCGAGCCGGTCACCGGATACGCAGTATTTT. It yields the protein CSARPSRSPDTQYF.

V is TRBV6-5 and J is TRBJ1-1, with 10 bases that match TRBD1. This CDR3 is 14 amino acids long. The germline V gene has CDR1 MNHEY and CDR2 SVGAGI. After removal of 5 bases from V and 7 bases from J, the junction contained 7 bases not matched to a gene. The CDR3 DNA reads as TGTGCCAGCAGTCCCGGGACAGGGGCGGGTGAAGCTTTCTTT. It codes for CASSPGTGAGEAFF.

This chain connects TRBV7-2 to TRBJ2-1; tentative D call: TRBD2 (6 bases). Per germline, CDR1 SGHTA and CDR2 FQGNSA. The CDR3 contains 15 residues. V was cut by 4 bases and J by 3 bases, with 13 bases left in between. The chain's CDR3 is CASSSGGTHYNEQFF. The DNA for the CDR3 is TGTGCCAGCAGCTCCGGCGGGACTCACTACAATGAGCAGTTCTTC.

This clonotype turned up a few times. The chain joins TRBV12-3 or TRBV12-4 to TRBJ1-6; D is perhaps TRBD1 (5 bases). This CDR3 has 15 amino acids. Trimming removed 5 bases at V and 10 bases at J, with 18 bases between. The CDR3 sequence: CASSRADPWGSPLHF. In DNA form, the CDR3 reads TGTGCCAGCAGTCGAGCCGATCCCTGGGGCTCACCCCTCCACTTT.